This T cell receptor beta chain was profiled in a study of T-cell memory formation after mild COVID-19. TCRdb re-called the 5' RACE reads with MiXCR, one entry per CDR3 protein. Of 150,000 to 200,000 distinct CDR3 sequences listed, roughly 31% are singletons. From germline, CDR1 is MNHEY and CDR2 SVGEGT. CDR3 length equals 15 residues. J was trimmed by 6 bases and V by 2 bases; bases with no gene match: 7. The sequence derives from an adult woman who had mild COVID-19 (a few samples of this study predate the infection). Cell type and time point are not known. This sequence joins TRBV6-2 or TRBV6-3 and TRBJ2-1; the match to TRBD1 covers 7 bases. Material for sequencing was PBMCs or a T cell subset sorted from them (not recorded which). CDR3 in amino acids: CASSYGTALINEQFF. CDR3 DNA: TGTGCCAGCAGTTACGGGACAGCCCTGATCAATGAGCAGTTCTTC.